These 8 T cell receptor beta chains were sequenced from one sample in a study of type 1 and type 2 diabetes patients. The PCR template was genomic DNA. A primer set of 30 forward and 13 reverse primers amplified the CDR3. MiXCR was run by TCRdb on the multiplex PCR reads, yielding one entry per CDR3 protein. The table records a few hundred thousand distinct CDR3 sequences, more than 40% of them present only once. Material: peripheral blood mononuclear cells (PBMCs). These receptors were obtained from a man aged 18 to 29 with type 2 diabetes.

This clonotype turned up a few times. This rearrangement joins TRBV10-3 to TRBJ2-1; TRBD1 or TRBD2 may be the D gene (5 bases each). Between the trimmed V and J ends, which lost 3 bases and 2 bases, there was a span of 8 bases. CDR1 is ENHRY and CDR2 is SYGVKD in the germline V gene. The CDR3 extends over 14 amino acids. The CDR3 nucleotides are TGTGCCATCAGTGAACGGGACGCCTACAATGAGCAGTTCTTC. It specifies CAISERDAYNEQFF.

The chain combines TRBV5-1 with TRBJ2-5; D is possibly TRBD1 (6 bases). The germline gives CDR1 SGHRS, CDR2 YFSETQ. The CDR3 length is 14 residues. V was shortened by 4 bases and J by 3 bases, with 13 bases between the two germline ends. CDR3 DNA sequence: TGCGCCAGCAGCCAGTCCGGGACAAAAGAGACCCAGTACTTC. This codes for CASSQSGTKETQYF.

This clonotype was counted a few times. The J gene is TRBJ2-7, the V gene TRBV4-1; perhaps TRBD2 as D (6 bases). V gave up 4 bases and J gave up 6 bases, with 16 bases separating them. The germline V gene encodes CDR1 MGHRA and CDR2 YSYEKL. The CDR3 has 14 amino acids. CDR3 sequence (DNA): TGCGCCAGCAGCCCTAAACAAATGGGGGGCGAGCAGTACTTC. This gives the protein CASSPKQMGGEQYF.

The chain joins TRBV7-2 to TRBJ2-1; D uncertain. Trimming took 4 bases from V and 6 from J, leaving 10 bases between them. The germline CDR1 and CDR2 sequences are SGHTA and FQGNSA. This CDR3 has 13 residues. CDR3 bases: TGTGCCAGCAGCTCCTTTATCCGCAATGAGCAGTTCTTC. This translates into CASSSFIRNEQFF. Supplemented by reference TRBV7-2 and TRBJ2-1, the full variable domain reads GAGVSQSPSNKVTEKGKDVELRCDPISGHTALYWYRQSLGQGLEFLIYFQGNSAPDKSGLPSDRFSAERTGGSVSTLTIQRTQQEDSAVYLCASSSFIRNEQFFGPGTRLTVL.

This clonotype occurred a few times. This sequence joins TRBV15 and TRBJ2-7; 12 bases line up with TRBD2. Germline values: CDR1 LNHNV, CDR2 YYDKDF (reference sequence). CDR3 length equals 16 residues. Trimming at V came to 4 bases and at J to 7 bases, leaving 11 bases not matched to a gene. The CDR3 coding sequence is TGTGCCACCAGCACTAGCGGGAGGGCCAGGGTGAGAGAGCAGTACTTC. It translates to CATSTSGRARVREQYF.

This clonotype was detected only a few times. The J gene is TRBJ2-1, the V gene TRBV7-7; D is perhaps TRBD1 (6 bases). The V end lost 3 bases, the J end lost 5 bases, and 20 bases lay between the germline ends. This CDR3 is built from 17 residues. Per the germline V gene, CDR1 is SSHAT and CDR2 is FNYEAQ (reference sequence). The CDR3 spells CASSLGIGWGTNNEQFF. In DNA form, the CDR3 reads TGTGCCAGCAGCTTGGGTATAGGTTGGGGGACAAACAATGAGCAGTTCTTC.

The chain employs TRBV2 and TRBJ1-6, with D unclear. CDR3 length: 14 amino acids. Germline V CDR1 and CDR2: SNHLY, FYNNEI. Trimming shortened V by 2 bases and J by 10 bases, and 12 bases separated the two germline ends. The CDR3 sequence is CASSESNMESPLHF. The CDR3 region has the DNA TGTGCCAGCAGTGAAAGTAACATGGAGTCACCCCTCCACTTT.

This sequence joins TRBV10-3 and TRBJ2-1; TRBD2 aligns across 7 bases. The CDR3 has 16 residues. Per germline, CDR1 ENHRY and CDR2 SYGVKD. The J segment lost 5 bases and the V segment lost 10 bases, leaving 17 bases of the junction unmatched. CDR3 loop: CASSPKRDRGDNEQFF. CDR3 DNA: TGTGCCAGCAGCCCAAAGCGGGATCGGGGAGACAATGAGCAGTTCTTC.